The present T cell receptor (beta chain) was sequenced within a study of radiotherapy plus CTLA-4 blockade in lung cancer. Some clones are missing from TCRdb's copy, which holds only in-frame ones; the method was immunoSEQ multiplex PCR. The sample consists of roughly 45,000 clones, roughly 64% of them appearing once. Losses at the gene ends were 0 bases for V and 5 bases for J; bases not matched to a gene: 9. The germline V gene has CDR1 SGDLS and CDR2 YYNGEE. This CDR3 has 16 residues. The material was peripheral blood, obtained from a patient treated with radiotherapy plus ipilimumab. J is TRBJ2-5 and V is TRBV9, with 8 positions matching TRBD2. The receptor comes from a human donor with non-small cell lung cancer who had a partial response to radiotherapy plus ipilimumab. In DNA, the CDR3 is TGTGCCAGCAGCGTAGCTCCAGCGGGGGATGGCGAGACCCAGTACTTC. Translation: CASSVAPAGDGETQYF.